This T cell receptor (beta chain) was profiled in a study of cytomegalovirus exposure and HLA in healthy donors. V shed 5 bases and J 2 bases; nucleotides not matched to a gene: 9. This CDR3 region has 16 residues. Per the germline V gene, CDR1 is SGHTA and CDR2 is FQGNSA. 60 Vbeta and 13 Jbeta primers were used in PCR. Sequencing used immunoSEQ multiplex PCR; TCRdb keeps in-frame clones, though not all of them. The table includes about 97,000 clones, approximately 77% detected once. The sample taken for sequencing was PBMCs. This chain joins TRBV7-2 and TRBJ1-5; TRBD1 matches at 7 bases. The TCR comes from a male donor in good health and CMV-seropositive. The CDR3 reads CASSKGGRGGNQPQHF. In DNA form, the CDR3 reads TGTGCCAGCAGCAAAGGGGGCAGAGGGGGCAATCAGCCCCAGCATTTT.